The clone carrying this T cell receptor (beta chain) qualifies as medium-sized. The germline gives CDR1 SGHRS, CDR2 YFSETQ. The CDR3 is 14 amino acids. V was clipped by 5 bases and J by 2 bases; unmatched bases: 4. The data stem from a study of neurological immune-mediated disorders. For sorted libraries, the input was 1 million CD4+ or CD8+ T cells. 5'RACE generated cDNA with 10-nucleotide random UMIs. Whenever a sequencing run was performed, it yielded over 190 million TCR-beta sequences from 15-18 subjects. TCRdb reprocessed the 5' RACE reads with MiXCR, giving one entry per CDR3 protein. The table lists 30,000 to 45,000 distinct CDR3 sequences, around a tenth of them singletons.

The sample consisted of CD4+ T cells from blood. V gene TRBV5-1 combines with J gene TRBJ2-7, with 10 bases lining up with TRBD2. The source is a woman between 25 and 40 years old with HTLV-1-associated myelopathy (HAM/TSP). The CDR3 coding sequence is TGCGCCAGCAGTGCCGGGACTAGCGCCTACGAGCAGTACTTC. Amino acids: CASSAGTSAYEQYF.